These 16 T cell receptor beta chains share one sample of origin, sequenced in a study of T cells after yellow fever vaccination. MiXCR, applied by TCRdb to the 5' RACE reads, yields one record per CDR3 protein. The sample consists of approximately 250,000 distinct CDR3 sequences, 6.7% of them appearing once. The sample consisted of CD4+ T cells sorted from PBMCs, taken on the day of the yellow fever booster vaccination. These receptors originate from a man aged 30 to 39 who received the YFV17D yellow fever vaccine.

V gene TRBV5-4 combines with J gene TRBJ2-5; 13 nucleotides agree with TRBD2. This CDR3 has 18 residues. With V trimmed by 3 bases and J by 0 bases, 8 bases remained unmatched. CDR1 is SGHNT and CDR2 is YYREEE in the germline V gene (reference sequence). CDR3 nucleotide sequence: TGTGCCAGCAGCTCGCGACTAGCGGGAGGAAGGTACCAAGAGACCCAGTACTTC. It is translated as CASSSRLAGGRYQETQYF.

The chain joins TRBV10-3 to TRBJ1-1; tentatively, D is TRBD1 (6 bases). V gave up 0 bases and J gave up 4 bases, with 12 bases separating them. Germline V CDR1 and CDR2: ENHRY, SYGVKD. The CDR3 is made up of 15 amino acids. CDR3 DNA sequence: TGTGCCATCAGTGAGTCAGGGGGGAGCGGCACTGAAGCTTTCTTT. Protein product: CAISESGGSGTEAFF.

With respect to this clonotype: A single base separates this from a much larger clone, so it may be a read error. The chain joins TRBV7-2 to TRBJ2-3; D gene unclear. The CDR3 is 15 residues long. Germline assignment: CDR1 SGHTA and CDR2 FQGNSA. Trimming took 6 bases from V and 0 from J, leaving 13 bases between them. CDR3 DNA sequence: TGTGCCAGCAGTATGATAGGGTTTAGCACAGATACGCAGTATTTT. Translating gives CASSMIGFSTDTQYF.

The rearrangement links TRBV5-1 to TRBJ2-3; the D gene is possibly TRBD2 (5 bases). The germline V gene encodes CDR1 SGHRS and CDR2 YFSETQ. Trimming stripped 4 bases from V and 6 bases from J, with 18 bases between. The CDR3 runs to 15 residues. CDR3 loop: CASSGSYQMHDTQYF. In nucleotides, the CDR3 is TGCGCCAGCAGCGGGAGTTATCAGATGCATGATACGCAGTATTTT.

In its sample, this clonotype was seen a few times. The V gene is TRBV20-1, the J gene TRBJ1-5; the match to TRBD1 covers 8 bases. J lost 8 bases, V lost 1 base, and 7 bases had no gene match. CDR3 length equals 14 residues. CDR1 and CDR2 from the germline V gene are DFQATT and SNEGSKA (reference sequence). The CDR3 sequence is CSARAGQGGKPQHF. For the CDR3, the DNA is TGCAGTGCTAGAGCTGGACAGGGAGGCAAGCCCCAGCATTTT.

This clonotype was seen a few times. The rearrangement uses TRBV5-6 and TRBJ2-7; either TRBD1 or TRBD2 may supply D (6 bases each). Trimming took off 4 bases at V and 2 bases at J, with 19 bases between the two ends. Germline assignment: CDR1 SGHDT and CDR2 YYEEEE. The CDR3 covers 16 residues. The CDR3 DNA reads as TGTGCCAGCAGCGCGGTGGGGGGCGCGGTCACCTACGAGCAGTACTTC. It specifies CASSAVGGAVTYEQYF.

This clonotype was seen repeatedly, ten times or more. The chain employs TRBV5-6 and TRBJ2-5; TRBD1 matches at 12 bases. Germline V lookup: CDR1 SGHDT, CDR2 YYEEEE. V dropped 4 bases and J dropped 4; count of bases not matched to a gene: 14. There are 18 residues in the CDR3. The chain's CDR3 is CASSPTGTGGHWGETQYF. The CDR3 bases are TGTGCCAGCAGCCCCACCGGGACAGGGGGCCACTGGGGAGAGACCCAGTACTTC.

The CDR3 DNA follows: TGTGCCAGCAGCCAAGGGGGAGGGTACTACAATGAGCAGTTCTTC. Amino acids: CASSQGGGYYNEQFF. The genes are TRBV4-2 and TRBJ2-1, with 7 bases that match TRBD2. The germline CDR1 and CDR2 sequences are LGHNA and YNFKEQ. CDR3 length: 15 residues. After removal of 1 base from V and 3 bases from J, the junction contained 3 bases not matched to a gene.

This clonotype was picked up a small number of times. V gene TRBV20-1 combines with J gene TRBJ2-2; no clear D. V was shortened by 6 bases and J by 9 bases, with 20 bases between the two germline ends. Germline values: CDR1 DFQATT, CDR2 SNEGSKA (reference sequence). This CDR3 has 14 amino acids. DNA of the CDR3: TGCAGTGCGACCCGGGTTGCGGTAGATCGGGAGCTGTTTTTT. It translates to CSATRVAVDRELFF.

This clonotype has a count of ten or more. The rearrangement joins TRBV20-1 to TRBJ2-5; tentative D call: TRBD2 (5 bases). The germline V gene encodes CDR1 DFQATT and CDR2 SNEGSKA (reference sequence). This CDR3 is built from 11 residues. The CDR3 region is CSASPGETQYF. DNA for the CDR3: TGCAGCGCGTCCCCGGGGGAGACCCAGTACTTC.

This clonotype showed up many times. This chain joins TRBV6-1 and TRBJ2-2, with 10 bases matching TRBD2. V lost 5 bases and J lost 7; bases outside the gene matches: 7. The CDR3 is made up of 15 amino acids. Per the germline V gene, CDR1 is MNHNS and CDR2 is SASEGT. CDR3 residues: CASSPPSGSIGELFF. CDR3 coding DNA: TGTGCCAGCAGTCCTCCTAGCGGGAGTATCGGGGAGCTGTTTTTT.

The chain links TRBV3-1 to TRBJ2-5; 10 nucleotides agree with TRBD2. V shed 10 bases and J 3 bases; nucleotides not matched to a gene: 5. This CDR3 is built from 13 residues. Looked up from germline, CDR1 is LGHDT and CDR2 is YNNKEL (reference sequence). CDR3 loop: CATKGLAEETQYF. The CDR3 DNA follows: TGTGCCACCAAAGGACTAGCGGAAGAGACCCAGTACTTC.

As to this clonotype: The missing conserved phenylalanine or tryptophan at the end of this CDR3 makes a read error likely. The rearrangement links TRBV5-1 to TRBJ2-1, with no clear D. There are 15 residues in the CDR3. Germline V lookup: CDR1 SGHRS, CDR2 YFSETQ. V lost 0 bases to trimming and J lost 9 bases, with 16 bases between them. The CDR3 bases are TGCGCCAGCAGCTTGGTACAGTATGGTTTGAGTGAGCAGTTCTTA. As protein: CASSLVQYGLSEQFL.

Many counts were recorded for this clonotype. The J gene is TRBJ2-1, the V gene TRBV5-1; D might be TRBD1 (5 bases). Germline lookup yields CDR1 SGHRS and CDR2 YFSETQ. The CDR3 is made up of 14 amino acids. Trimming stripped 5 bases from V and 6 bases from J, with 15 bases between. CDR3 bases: TGCGCCAGCAGATCCTCCCCGACAGTCAATGAGCAGTTCTTC. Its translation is CASRSSPTVNEQFF.

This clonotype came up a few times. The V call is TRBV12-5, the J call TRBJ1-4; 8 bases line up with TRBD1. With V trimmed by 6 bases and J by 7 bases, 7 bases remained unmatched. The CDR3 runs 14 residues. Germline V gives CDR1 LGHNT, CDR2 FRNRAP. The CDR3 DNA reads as TGTGCTAGTGGGCCACGGACAGGGAGTGAAAAACTGTTTTTT. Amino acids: CASGPRTGSEKLFF.

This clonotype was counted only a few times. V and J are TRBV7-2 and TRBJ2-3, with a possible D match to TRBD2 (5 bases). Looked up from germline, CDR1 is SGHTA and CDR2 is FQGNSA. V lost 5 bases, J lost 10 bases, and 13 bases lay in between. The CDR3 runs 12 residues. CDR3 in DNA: TGTGCCAGCAGCCCCTCCATCGGGGCGCAGTATTTT. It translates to CASSPSIGAQYF.